What follows are 22 T cell receptor beta chains derived from one specimen sequenced in a study of technical replicates of blood from several donors. Data came from immunoSEQ multiplex PCR; TCRdb stores just in-frame clones and leaves some out. The table records more than 45,000 clones, less than 95% of them present only once. Sequenced input: PBMCs. The source is a human donor in good health. Some clones in this sample may be carry-over from other donors' samples.

The chain employs TRBV6-1 and TRBJ1-2; D gene ambiguous. Germline loops: CDR1 MNHNS, CDR2 SASEGT. The CDR3 contains 12 residues. With 5 bases removed from V and 4 bases from J, the gap between germline ends came to 8 bases. As DNA, the CDR3 is TGTGCCAGCAGTCGTCGGAGCTATGGCTACACCTTC. Translated: CASSRRSYGYTF.

J is TRBJ2-3 and V is TRBV4-3; 12 bases match TRBD2. V trimming: 4 bases; J trimming: 2 bases; junction bases outside the gene matches: 7. The CDR3 sequence is 17 residues long. Germline CDR1 LGHNA, CDR2 YSLEER. CDR3 DNA sequence: TGCGCCAGCAGCCTGGAGACTAGCGGGGGTATCACAGATACGCAGTATTTT. Protein sequence: CASSLETSGGITDTQYF.

This sequence joins TRBV7-8 and TRBJ1-2; D ambiguous. V dropped 5 bases and J dropped 4 bases, with 17 bases sitting between them. The CDR3 is 15 residues long. Germline lookup yields CDR1 SGHVS and CDR2 FQNEAQ. The CDR3 region is CASSPREAFSYGYTF. The CDR3 nucleotides read TGTGCCAGCAGCCCGCGGGAGGCATTTAGCTATGGCTACACCTTC.

The chain joins TRBV5-6 to TRBJ2-5, with 7 bases lining up with TRBD1. J was trimmed by 4 bases and V by 2 bases; bases with no gene match: 8. The CDR3 runs to 15 residues. Germline V gene sequence: CDR1 SGHDT, CDR2 YYEEEE. CDR3 protein: CASSFRGTGAETQYF. Here the CDR3 DNA reads TGTGCCAGCAGCTTCAGGGGTACAGGGGCAGAGACCCAGTACTTC.

The chain is built from TRBV9 and TRBJ1-6, with 9 nucleotides matching TRBD1. The CDR3 runs to 15 residues. The V segment lost 0 bases and the J segment 11 bases; nucleotides outside the gene matches: 6. Per germline, CDR1 SGDLS and CDR2 YYNGEE. The CDR3: CASSVDGQGMTPLHF. The CDR3 DNA follows: TGTGCCAGCAGCGTAGATGGACAGGGGATGACACCCCTCCACTTT. Full variable domain (rest looked up from reference TRBV9 and TRBJ1-6): DSGVTQTPKHLITATGQRVTLRCSPRSGDLSVYWYQQSLDQGLQFLIQYYNGEERAKGNILERFSAQQFPDLHSELNLSSLELGDSALYFCASSVDGQGMTPLHFGNGTRLTVT.

This clone appeared once. The genes are TRBV7-2 and TRBJ1-1, with D tentatively TRBD1 (6 bases). V shed 5 bases and J shed 3 bases, with 13 bases lying between them. Germline values: CDR1 SGHTA, CDR2 FQGNSA. CDR3 length equals 14 residues. The CDR3 DNA reads as TGTGCCAGCAGCCAGGGGACAACCTACACTGAAGCTTTCTTT. It yields the protein CASSQGTTYTEAFF.

This chain links TRBV6-1 with TRBJ2-7; 7 nucleotides match TRBD1. CDR3 size: 17 residues. Germline-derived CDR1 and CDR2 are MNHNS and SASEGT. J was trimmed by 3 bases and V by 1 base; bases with no gene match: 12. The DNA for the CDR3 is TGTGCCAGCAGTGAAGGAACAGGGGACCCCTCGTTCTACGAGCAGTACTTC. This codes for CASSEGTGDPSFYEQYF.

The genes are TRBV29-1 and TRBJ2-4; weak D call: TRBD2 (5 bases). Germline V gene data show CDR1 as SQVTM and CDR2 as ANQGSEA. The CDR3 runs to 8 residues. CDR3 DNA sequence: TGCAGGGGAGACATTCAGTACTTC. Its translation is CRGDIQYF.

This chain links TRBV11-2 with TRBJ2-6; the match to TRBD1 covers 12 bases. There are 17 residues in the CDR3. Germline V lookup: CDR1 SGHAT, CDR2 FQNNGV. The junction had 4 bases not matched to a gene; V was cut back by 5 bases and J by 2 bases. The CDR3, as DNA: TGTGCCAGCAGCGACCGGGACAGGGGGCCTGGGGCCAACGTCCTGACTTTC. It is translated as CASSDRDRGPGANVLTF.

The gene calls are TRBV4-2 and TRBJ2-3; 9 bases are a match to TRBD1. The CDR3 sequence is 15 residues long. V shed 1 base and J 4 bases; nucleotides not matched to a gene: 3. From germline, CDR1 is LGHNA and CDR2 YNFKEQ. CDR3 in DNA: TGTGCCAGCAGCCAAGCGACAGGGGGGCCAGATACGCAGTATTTT. Residues: CASSQATGGPDTQYF.

This clone was observed a single time. The chain uses TRBV25-1 and TRBJ2-1, with D maybe TRBD2 (6 bases). The CDR3 has 15 residues. Germline lookup yields CDR1 MGHDK and CDR2 SYGVNS. V lost 4 bases and J lost 1, with 11 bases in between. The CDR3 DNA reads TGTGCCAGCAGTGCCCCCGGGGGATCCTACAATGAGCAGTTCTTC. Its protein is CASSAPGGSYNEQFF.

This chain connects TRBV11-3 to TRBJ2-2; tentatively, D is TRBD2 (6 bases). CDR1 and CDR2 (germline): SGHNT, YENEEA. With 8 bases removed from V and 8 bases from J, the gap between germline ends came to 15 bases. This CDR3 region has 13 residues. The CDR3 region is CASAGSTRGELFF. In nucleotides, the CDR3 is TGTGCCAGCGCCGGGAGCACACGGGGGGAGCTGTTTTTT.

The J gene is TRBJ2-3, the V gene TRBV9; D may be TRBD2 (7 bases). Trimming stripped 2 bases from V and 1 base from J, with 11 bases between. Germline CDR1 is SGDLS and CDR2 is YYNGEE. The CDR3 loop spans 15 amino acids. The CDR3: CASSVGGGRTDTQYF. CDR3 nucleotides: TGTGCCAGCAGCGTGGGCGGGGGCCGCACAGATACGCAGTATTTT.

CDR3 bases: TGCAGTGCAAAAGCCGGGACAGAACTGTACTTC. Amino acids: CSAKAGTELYF. The chain carries TRBV20-1 and TRBJ2-4; 7 nucleotides line up with TRBD1. V was clipped by 6 bases and J by 15 bases; unmatched bases: 11. This CDR3 has 11 amino acids. Germline V gives CDR1 DFQATT, CDR2 SNEGSKA (reference sequence).

V usage is TRBV13 and J usage is TRBJ2-7, with a tentative D call TRBD1 (6 bases). V lost 5 bases, J lost 0 bases, and 14 bases lay in between. This CDR3 region has 15 residues. Germline-derived CDR1 and CDR2 are PRHDT and FYEKMQ (reference sequence). DNA for the CDR3: TGTGCCAGCAGCACTACAGGGAACCTCTCCTACGAGCAGTACTTC. This sequence encodes CASSTTGNLSYEQYF.

V and J are TRBV27 and TRBJ1-2; TRBD1 matches 7 bases. CDR1 is MNHEY and CDR2 is SMNVEV in the germline V gene (reference sequence). Losses at the gene ends were 8 bases for V and 1 base for J; bases not matched to a gene: 22. The CDR3 totals 19 residues. CDR3 residues: CASGFSARGPDRGNYGYTF. The CDR3, as DNA: TGTGCCAGCGGATTTTCGGCTAGGGGGCCAGATAGGGGTAACTATGGCTACACCTTC.

This clone has a single count. The chain couples TRBV5-1 to TRBJ1-1; the match to TRBD1 covers 7 bases. J lost 3 bases, V lost 4 bases, and 6 bases had no gene match. The germline V gene has CDR1 SGHRS and CDR2 YFSETQ. The CDR3 has 14 amino acids. For the CDR3, the DNA is TGCGCCAGCAGCAAAGCAGGGGGATACACTGAAGCTTTCTTT. Its translation is CASSKAGGYTEAFF.

The chain joins TRBV6-6 to TRBJ1-3, with D possibly matching TRBD1 (5 bases). The CDR3 totals 15 residues. The V end lost 4 bases, the J end lost 1 base, and 11 bases lay between the germline ends. The germline V gene encodes CDR1 MNHNY and CDR2 SVGAGI (reference sequence). The CDR3 sequence is CASSSFGGSGNTIYF. CDR3 nucleotides: TGTGCCAGCAGTTCCTTTGGGGGGTCTGGAAACACCATATATTTT.

V is TRBV7-9 and J is TRBJ1-5; 8 nucleotides line up with TRBD1. The V gene end was trimmed by 1 base and the J gene end by 7 bases; junction bases not matched to a gene: 3. CDR1 is SEHNR and CDR2 is FQNEAQ in the germline V gene (reference sequence). The length of the CDR3 is 14 residues. The CDR3 is CASSLGTGFQPQHF. CDR3 in DNA: TGTGCCAGCAGCTTAGGGACAGGGTTCCAGCCCCAGCATTTT.

This clone appeared once. The chain has TRBV27 and TRBJ1-1; TRBD1 matches 11 bases. The CDR3 is 17 residues long. CDR1 and CDR2 from the germline V gene are MNHEY and SMNVEV (reference sequence). V was clipped by 1 base and J by 0 bases; unmatched bases: 4. CDR3 loop: CASSLLWDRGMNTEAFF. The CDR3 DNA is TGTGCCAGCAGTTTATTGTGGGACAGGGGGATGAACACTGAAGCTTTCTTT.

The chain combines TRBV11-1 with TRBJ1-6; no clear D. CDR1 SGHAT and CDR2 FQDESV come from the germline V gene (reference sequence). The germline V and J ends were trimmed by 5 bases and 5 bases, with 10 bases remaining between them. This CDR3 has 14 amino acids. The CDR3 spells CASSPSRDNSPLHF. In DNA form, the CDR3 reads TGTGCCAGCAGCCCCAGCCGGGATAATTCACCCCTCCACTTT.

V gene TRBV5-6 combines with J gene TRBJ1-2; tentatively, D is TRBD1 (6 bases). Germline V CDR1 and CDR2: SGHDT, YYEEEE. Trimming stripped 2 bases from V and 2 bases from J, with 10 bases between. The CDR3 loop spans 14 amino acids. The DNA for the CDR3 is TGTGCCAGCAGCTTTCCAGGGGCGAACTATGGCTACACCTTC. This codes for CASSFPGANYGYTF.